Given below is one TCR beta chain in context. Its antigen is unidentified. Germline CDR1 and CDR2: MDHEN and SYDVKM. The CDR3 loop spans 14 amino acids. With 5 bases removed from V and 4 bases from J, the gap between germline ends came to 11 bases. Sequenced by immunoSEQ multiplex PCR; TCRdb stores in-frame clones only, minus some. The sample carries approximately 68,000 clones, around 83% recorded once. This record comes from a study of OX40 agonist ivuxolimab in advanced cancers. Study-wide background: An anti-OX40 (CD134) antibody with agonistic activity, ivuxolimab, was administered to patients. Of the patients, three showed partial responses, one with hepatocellular carcinoma and two with cutaneous melanoma.

General study points: Expanded peripheral T cell antigen specificity was not determined.

The genes are TRBV28 and TRBJ1-4; perhaps TRBD1 as D (6 bases). This TCR was recovered from an adult with an advanced solid tumor such as melanoma, head and neck, liver or kidney cancer. This specimen consisted of CD4+ or CD8+ T cells sorted from blood, obtained in a trial of the OX40 agonist ivuxolimab. The CDR3 DNA reads as TGTGCCAGCAGTGAAGGGGGGGTTAATGAAAAACTGTTTTTT. The encoded protein is CASSEGGVNEKLFF.